These 24 T cell receptor beta chains share one sample of origin, sequenced in a study of cytomegalovirus exposure and HLA in healthy donors. PCR was performed using 60 Vbeta and 13 Jbeta primers. The protocol was immunoSEQ multiplex PCR, while the TCRdb copy is restricted to in-frame clones and leaves out a portion. Seen here are some 150,000 clones, roughly four fifths observed once, and the top ten hold about 13%. Sequenced: PBMCs. The receptor set was obtained from a woman between 45 and 65 years old in good health and CMV-seronegative.

This clone was counted between two and nine times. The chain recombines TRBV15 with TRBJ2-7, with D perhaps matching TRBD2 (5 bases). The V and J ends lost 0 bases and 5 bases respectively, with 11 bases between them. The CDR3 is made up of 14 amino acids. Germline CDR1 and CDR2: LNHNV and YYDKDF (reference sequence). CDR3 DNA: TGTGCCACCAGCAGAGATCAGGAGGCCCACGAGCAGTACTTC. Amino acids: CATSRDQEAHEQYF.

V usage is TRBV28 and J usage is TRBJ2-7; D not certain. This CDR3 is 12 amino acids long. From germline, CDR1 is MDHEN and CDR2 SYDVKM. V was trimmed by 2 bases and J by 2 bases, leaving 4 bases between them. CDR3 sequence reads: CASSLETYEQYF. The CDR3 DNA is TGTGCCAGCAGTTTAGAGACCTACGAGCAGTACTTC.

The chain couples TRBV6-7 to TRBJ2-1; TRBD1 matches 9 bases. TRBV6-7 is labeled an ORF, and its function is uncertain. The ends lost 5 bases at V and 5 bases at J; junction bases unmatched: 10. This CDR3 is built from 16 residues. The CDR3 loop is CASSGPRQGVDNEQFF. The CDR3 DNA reads as TGTGCCAGCAGTGGACCCCGACAGGGGGTCGACAATGAGCAGTTCTTC.

The rearrangement links TRBV7-9 to TRBJ2-2, with TRBD2 as a possible D gene (5 bases). V was clipped by 2 bases and J by 1 base, with 8 bases between them. Germline CDR1 and CDR2: SEHNR and FQNEAQ (reference sequence). CDR3 length equals 15 residues. The CDR3 here is CASSLLGRNTGELFF. The CDR3 region has the DNA TGTGCCAGCAGCTTATTAGGGAGGAACACCGGGGAGCTGTTTTTT.

This rearrangement joins TRBV7-2 to TRBJ2-3; 10 bases agree with TRBD1. CDR1 is SGHTA, CDR2 FQGNSA, per germline. The CDR3 contains 17 residues. V lost 2 bases to trimming and J lost 4 bases; unmatched junction nucleotides: 9. CDR3 nucleotide sequence: TGTGCCAGCAGCTTATTGATCGGGACAGGGGACCCAGATACGCAGTATTTT. Its protein is CASSLLIGTGDPDTQYF.

This chain uses TRBV18 with TRBJ2-7; maybe TRBD1 (6 bases). V dropped 4 bases and J dropped 0 bases, with 10 bases sitting between them. The length of the CDR3 is 14 residues. Germline CDR1 reads KGHSH; CDR2 reads LQKENI. The CDR3 DNA reads TGTGCCAGCTCACTTCGACAGGACTCCTACGAGCAGTACTTC. This codes for CASSLRQDSYEQYF. Looking up the rest from reference TRBV18 and TRBJ2-7 gives the full variable domain: NAGVMQNPRHLVRRRGQEARLRCSPMKGHSHVYWYRQLPEEGLKFMVYLQKENIIDESGMPKERFSAEFPKEGPSILRIQQVVRGDSAAYFCASSLRQDSYEQYFGPGTRLTVT.

The chain employs TRBV30 and TRBJ2-2; 8 bases are a match to TRBD2. The CDR3 consists of 15 residues. V gave up 0 bases and J gave up 4 bases; unmatched junction bases: 4. Germline V gives CDR1 GTSNPN, CDR2 SVGIG (reference sequence). The chain's CDR3 is CAWSVSGGGTGELFF. The CDR3 DNA reads TGTGCCTGGAGTGTAAGCGGGGGAGGCACCGGGGAGCTGTTTTTT.

This clone appeared once. The chain is built from TRBV5-8 and TRBJ2-7, with 12 positions matching TRBD2. V shed 4 bases, J shed 7 bases, and the junction held 9 bases outside the gene matches. Germline V gives CDR1 SGHTS, CDR2 YDEGEE. This CDR3 contains 15 residues. CDR3 region: CASSLRTSGKGEQYF. CDR3 nucleotide sequence: TGTGCCAGCAGCCTACGGACTAGCGGGAAGGGGGAGCAGTACTTC.

The chain joins TRBV6-5 to TRBJ2-3; perhaps TRBD2 as D (5 bases). There are 14 residues in the CDR3. Germline CDR1 and CDR2: MNHEY and SVGAGI. The V gene lost 7 bases and the J gene lost 6 bases, with 17 bases spanning the gap. This CDR3 reads CASTEDRGADTQYF. The CDR3 nucleotides are TGTGCCAGCACCGAAGACCGGGGAGCGGATACGCAGTATTTT.

The chain joins TRBV28 to TRBJ1-4, with D unclear. V lost 4 bases, J lost 6 bases, and 18 bases lay in between. This CDR3 is 16 amino acids long. Germline V gene data show CDR1 as MDHEN and CDR2 as SYDVKM. The CDR3 coding sequence is TGTGCCAGCAGTTCTCCCCTCCGAGGTGTTGATGAAAAACTGTTTTTT. Amino acid sequence: CASSSPLRGVDEKLFF.

The chain recombines TRBV2 with TRBJ2-1; the D is unclear. CDR3 length equals 13 residues. Germline assignment: CDR1 SNHLY and CDR2 FYNNEI. Deletions cut 6 bases from V and 0 bases from J, with 6 bases between. The CDR3 DNA is TGTGCCAGCAGGGTGAGCTCCTACAATGAGCAGTTCTTC. Amino acid sequence: CASRVSSYNEQFF.

This clone was picked up one time. The rearrangement links TRBV4-3 to TRBJ2-1; possible D gene TRBD2, 6 bases. Trimming cost V 0 bases and J 10 bases, with 13 bases left between them. Germline V CDR1 and CDR2: LGHNA, YSLEER. The CDR3 totals 14 residues. CDR3 sequence (DNA): TGCGCCAGCAGCCAAGAATCGGGGGTCGGGGAGCAGTTCTTC. It codes for CASSQESGVGEQFF.

The chain uses TRBV6-5 and TRBJ1-1; D ambiguous. The CDR3 has 13 amino acids. The V gene's germline CDR1 is MNHEY and CDR2 SVGAGI. V shed 6 bases and J shed 1 base, with 9 bases lying between them. In DNA, the CDR3 is TGTGCCAGCAGCCTATATACGAACACTGAAGCTTTCTTT. It encodes CASSLYTNTEAFF.

The V and J genes are TRBV5-1 and TRBJ2-3; the D is unclear. This CDR3 region has 13 residues. Trimming left V 2 bases short and J 3 bases short, with 7 bases between. CDR1 SGHRS and CDR2 YFSETQ come from the germline V gene. The CDR3 DNA sequence: TGCGCCAGCAGCTTAAGCCGGACAGATACGCAGTATTTT. Residues: CASSLSRTDTQYF.

CDR3 sequence reads: CASSRGSGTEAFF. The CDR3 bases are TGTGCCAGTTCAAGGGGTTCGGGTACTGAAGCTTTCTTT. The chain uses TRBV7-8 and TRBJ1-1, with TRBD1 as a possible D gene (5 bases). V shed 9 bases and J shed 5 bases, with 16 bases lying between them. Germline V gives CDR1 SGHVS, CDR2 FQNEAQ. This CDR3 spans 13 amino acids.

The J gene is TRBJ1-2, the V gene TRBV6-5, with D possibly being TRBD1 (6 bases). The length of the CDR3 is 14 residues. Per germline, CDR1 MNHEY and CDR2 SVGAGI. V was trimmed by 0 bases and J by 8 bases, leaving 13 bases between them. The CDR3 DNA is TGTGCCAGCAGTTACTCTGCAGGGGCGCGAGGCTACACCTTC. Translating gives CASSYSAGARGYTF.

The gene calls are TRBV28 and TRBJ2-7; D is perhaps TRBD2 (7 bases). The V end lost 4 bases, the J end lost 4 bases, and 17 bases lay between the germline ends. Germline CDR1 reads MDHEN; CDR2 reads SYDVKM. This CDR3 contains 15 residues. CDR3 coding DNA: TGTGCCAGCAGTTCTATAGGGGAGGGGGTATACGAGCAGTACTTC. This codes for CASSSIGEGVYEQYF.

This sequence joins TRBV30 and TRBJ2-7; TRBD1 might be the D (6 bases). V gave up 5 bases and J gave up 3 bases, with 17 bases separating them. Germline V gene sequence: CDR1 GTSNPN, CDR2 SVGIG (reference sequence). CDR3 length: 14 amino acids. CDR3 region: CAWAVQGNGYEQYF. The CDR3 DNA reads TGTGCCTGGGCCGTACAGGGAAACGGCTACGAGCAGTACTTC.

This chain joins TRBV5-1 and TRBJ1-1; D is unclear. Deletions cut 1 base from V and 10 bases from J, with 14 bases between. The CDR3 runs to 13 residues. In germline, CDR1 is SGHRS, CDR2 YFSETQ. The CDR3 protein is CASSLNADTGAFF. CDR3 DNA: TGCGCCAGCAGCTTGAATGCAGATACGGGAGCTTTCTTT.

The chain recombines TRBV5-1 with TRBJ2-7; D unclear. CDR3 length: 12 amino acids. In germline, CDR1 is SGHRS, CDR2 YFSETQ. Trimming removed 2 bases at V and 3 bases at J, with 6 bases between. The CDR3 DNA is TGCGCCAGCAGCTTAACGGGCTACGAGCAGTACTTC. It specifies CASSLTGYEQYF.

The table lists this clone with a few counts. The gene calls are TRBV5-4 and TRBJ1-5; D uncertain. The CDR3 has 11 residues. V was clipped by 4 bases and J by 10 bases, with 9 bases between them. Germline V gives CDR1 SGHNT, CDR2 YYREEE (reference sequence). The CDR3 DNA follows: TGTGCCAGCAGCCTCCCTGGCCCCCAGCATTTT. Protein product: CASSLPGPQHF.

The chain carries TRBV20-1 and TRBJ2-1; no clear D gene. The length of the CDR3 is 11 residues. V lost 0 bases to trimming and J lost 9 bases, with 6 bases between them. The germline V gene encodes CDR1 DFQATT and CDR2 SNEGSKA (reference sequence). The CDR3 DNA sequence: TGCAGTGCTAGAGATCCGGGTGAGCAGTTCTTC. Protein product: CSARDPGEQFF.

This clone was observed a single time. The CDR3 DNA follows: TGTGCCAGCAGTTTTCCTCAAGGGGACATCCAGGCCTACGAGCAGTACTTC. Its protein product is CASSFPQGDIQAYEQYF. The chain uses TRBV28 and TRBJ2-7, with D perhaps matching TRBD1 (6 bases). The ends were cut back, 3 bases at V and 2 bases at J, with 20 bases in the middle. There are 17 residues in the CDR3. Germline CDR1 reads MDHEN; CDR2 reads SYDVKM.

CDR3 in amino acids: CASNSLGRGTEAFF. Here the CDR3 DNA reads TGTGCCAGCAATAGCCTTGGCCGAGGGACTGAAGCTTTCTTT. This chain joins TRBV6-5 and TRBJ1-1; D is undetermined. Looked up from germline, CDR1 is MNHEY and CDR2 is SVGAGI. The V end was cut by 7 bases, the J end by 5 bases, with 17 bases between. The CDR3 covers 14 residues.